This T cell receptor (beta chain) is drawn from a study of T-cell reconstitution after alpha-beta-depleted transplantation in children. Researchers prepared the TCRbeta library using unique molecular identifiers, the study reports. TCRdb redid the calling of the PCR reads with MiXCR, one entry per CDR3 protein. The table lists nearly 400,000 distinct CDR3 sequences, roughly 20% of them singletons. This clonotype was observed a few times. CDR3 length: 13 residues. Germline V CDR1 and CDR2: KGHDR, SFDVKD. The V gene lost 4 bases and the J gene lost 5 bases, with 9 bases spanning the gap. V gene TRBV24-1 combines with J gene TRBJ2-3; D remains ambiguous. The sample here was PBMCs from the stem cell graft donor, taken from the stem cell graft. The TCR originated in a human donor who donated a stem cell graft to a child with acute myeloid leukemia. CDR3 loop: CATSDYQGDTQYF. Written as DNA, the CDR3 is TGTGCCACCAGTGACTACCAAGGAGATACGCAGTATTTT.